This TCR beta chain was captured by sequencing in a study of control samples from healthy donors and cancer patients. The table came from immunoSEQ multiplex PCR; TCRdb's copy has only in-frame clones and leaves some out. The sample lists under 140,000 clones, around nine tenths occurring once. This clone was detected only a few times. The CDR3 consists of 12 residues. V was pared by 5 bases and J by 3 bases, with 10 bases between. Germline V lookup: CDR1 GTSNPN, CDR2 SVGIG (reference sequence). Specimen: PBMCs. The clonotype was recovered from a woman in her fifties or sixties with lung cancer. The chain carries TRBV30 and TRBJ1-2; no firm D call. CDR3 coding DNA: TGTGCCTGGGAGGTGTGGGACTATGGCTACACCTTC. Its protein is CAWEVWDYGYTF.